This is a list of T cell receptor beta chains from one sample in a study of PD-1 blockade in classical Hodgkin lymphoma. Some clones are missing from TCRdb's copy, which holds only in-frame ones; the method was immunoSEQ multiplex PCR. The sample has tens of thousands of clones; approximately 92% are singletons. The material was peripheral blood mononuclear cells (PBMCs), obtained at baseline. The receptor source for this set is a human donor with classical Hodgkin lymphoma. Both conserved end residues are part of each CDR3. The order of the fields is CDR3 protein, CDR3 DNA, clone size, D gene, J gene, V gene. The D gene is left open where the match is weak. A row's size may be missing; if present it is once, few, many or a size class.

CDR3 protein: CASREGEQFF; CDR3 DNA: TGTGCCAGCAGGGAGGGTGAGCAGTTCTTC; clone size: .; D gene: .; J gene: TRBJ2-1; V gene: TRBV28
CDR3 protein: CASSNRLNNSPLHF; CDR3 DNA: TGCGCCAGCAGCAACAGGCTAAATAATTCACCCCTCCACTTT; clone size: .; D gene: .; J gene: TRBJ1-6; V gene: TRBV5-1
CDR3 protein: CASSLTIGQPQHF; CDR3 DNA: TGCGCCAGCAGCTTGACGATCGGGCAGCCCCAGCATTTT; clone size: .; D gene: .; J gene: TRBJ1-5; V gene: TRBV5-1
CDR3 protein: CASSLDFPETQYF; CDR3 DNA: TGTGCCAGCAGCTTAGATTTTCCAGAGACCCAGTACTTC; clone size: .; D gene: .; J gene: TRBJ2-5; V gene: TRBV11-2
CDR3 protein: CASSLASVDGYTF; CDR3 DNA: TGTGCCAGCAGCTTAGCATCGGTGGACGGCTACACCTTC; clone size: .; D gene: .; J gene: TRBJ1-2; V gene: TRBV7-2
CDR3 protein: CASSPVGGQETQYF; CDR3 DNA: TGTGCCAGCTCACCAGTAGGGGGTCAAGAGACCCAGTACTTC; clone size: .; D gene: .; J gene: TRBJ2-5; V gene: TRBV18
CDR3 protein: CSVVGQSYFNEQFF; CDR3 DNA: TGCAGCGTGGTGGGACAGTCTTACTTCAATGAGCAGTTCTTC; clone size: .; D gene: TRBD1; J gene: TRBJ2-1; V gene: TRBV29-1
CDR3 protein: CASGWTTGSSYNSPLHF; CDR3 DNA: TGTGCTAGTGGTTGGACGACAGGGAGCTCCTATAATTCACCCCTCCACTTT; clone size: .; D gene: TRBD1; J gene: TRBJ1-6; V gene: TRBV12-5
CDR3 protein: CASSEQTRGGGANVLTF; CDR3 DNA: TGTGCCAGCAGTGAACAAACCCGGGGGGGCGGGGCCAACGTCCTGACTTTC; clone size: .; D gene: TRBD2; J gene: TRBJ2-6; V gene: TRBV6-1
CDR3 protein: CASSRNGARTDTQYF; CDR3 DNA: TGTGCCAGCAGTCGCAACGGGGCACGCACAGATACGCAGTATTTT; clone size: once; D gene: .; J gene: TRBJ2-3; V gene: TRBV6-5
CDR3 protein: CASSPPNERGGEKLFF; CDR3 DNA: TGTGCCAGCAGCCCCCCAAATGAGAGGGGAGGTGAAAAACTGTTTTTT; clone size: .; D gene: .; J gene: TRBJ1-4; V gene: TRBV7-9
CDR3 protein: CASSSGLSSYNEQFF; CDR3 DNA: TGTGCCAGCAGCTCGGGTCTAAGCTCCTACAATGAGCAGTTCTTC; clone size: .; D gene: .; J gene: TRBJ2-1; V gene: TRBV11-3
CDR3 protein: CASSPGQGYYEQYF; CDR3 DNA: TGTGCCAGCTCACCGGGACAGGGGTATTACGAGCAGTACTTC; clone size: .; D gene: TRBD1; J gene: TRBJ2-7; V gene: TRBV18
CDR3 protein: CASSISGQGFSGANVLTF; CDR3 DNA: TGTGCCAGTAGTATCTCGGGACAGGGCTTCTCTGGGGCCAACGTCCTGACTTTC; clone size: .; D gene: TRBD1; J gene: TRBJ2-6; V gene: TRBV19
CDR3 protein: CAWTDGGGYTF; CDR3 DNA: TGTGCCTGGACGGATGGGGGAGGCTACACCTTC; clone size: .; D gene: .; J gene: TRBJ1-2; V gene: TRBV30
CDR3 protein: CASSYGANTGELFF; CDR3 DNA: TGTGCCAGCAGTTACGGGGCGAACACCGGGGAGCTGTTTTTT; clone size: .; D gene: .; J gene: TRBJ2-2; V gene: TRBV6-5
CDR3 protein: CASSVDHSPVYNEQFF; CDR3 DNA: TGTGCCAGCAGCGTAGATCACTCGCCCGTATACAATGAGCAGTTCTTC; clone size: .; D gene: .; J gene: TRBJ2-1; V gene: TRBV9
CDR3 protein: CASGTGWGQPQHF; CDR3 DNA: TGTGCCAGCGGGACAGGTTGGGGTCAGCCCCAGCATTTT; clone size: .; D gene: TRBD1; J gene: TRBJ1-5; V gene: TRBV19
CDR3 protein: CASSLDRLHGYTF; CDR3 DNA: TGTGCCAGCAGTTTGGACAGACTTCATGGCTACACCTTC; clone size: .; D gene: .; J gene: TRBJ1-2; V gene: TRBV6-5
CDR3 protein: CASSAGTGGQPQHF; CDR3 DNA: TGTGCCAGTAGTGCCGGGACAGGTGGCCAGCCCCAGCATTTT; clone size: .; D gene: TRBD1; J gene: TRBJ1-5; V gene: TRBV19
CDR3 protein: CASNPLPGDTGELFF; CDR3 DNA: TGTGCCAGTAACCCCCTTCCCGGGGACACCGGGGAGCTGTTTTTT; clone size: few; D gene: .; J gene: TRBJ2-2; V gene: TRBV19
CDR3 protein: CASSQDVRAGVLGELFF; CDR3 DNA: TGTGCCAGCAGCCAAGACGTGAGGGCAGGCGTGTTAGGGGAGCTGTTTTTT; clone size: .; D gene: .; J gene: TRBJ2-2; V gene: TRBV4-2
CDR3 protein: CASSLTGRATNEKLFF; CDR3 DNA: TGCGCCAGCAGCTTAACAGGGAGGGCAACTAATGAAAAACTGTTTTTT; clone size: once; D gene: .; J gene: TRBJ1-4; V gene: TRBV5-1
CDR3 protein: CASAGTGGTDTQYF; CDR3 DNA: TGTGCCAGTGCCGGGACGGGGGGCACAGATACGCAGTATTTT; clone size: .; D gene: .; J gene: TRBJ2-3; V gene: TRBV6-5
CDR3 protein: CASSPDDRNEQYF; CDR3 DNA: TGCGCCAGCAGCCCGGACGATAGGAACGAGCAGTACTTC; clone size: .; D gene: .; J gene: TRBJ2-7; V gene: TRBV4-1
CDR3 protein: CSVESGDPLSGANVLTF; CDR3 DNA: TGCAGCGTTGAATCTGGGGACCCCCTCTCTGGGGCCAACGTCCTGACTTTC; clone size: .; D gene: .; J gene: TRBJ2-6; V gene: TRBV29-1
CDR3 protein: CASSELKSNQPQHF; CDR3 DNA: TGTGCCAGCAGTGAGTTAAAGAGCAATCAGCCCCAGCATTTT; clone size: .; D gene: .; J gene: TRBJ1-5; V gene: TRBV25-1
CDR3 protein: CASSLYQGQAGGYTF; CDR3 DNA: TGTGCCAGCAGCCTCTATCAGGGACAGGCAGGTGGCTACACCTTC; clone size: .; D gene: TRBD1; J gene: TRBJ1-2; V gene: TRBV4-2
CDR3 protein: CAWTLLRDEQYF; CDR3 DNA: TGTGCCTGGACCTTACTTCGGGACGAGCAGTACTTC; clone size: .; D gene: .; J gene: TRBJ2-7; V gene: TRBV30
CDR3 protein: CASSSGTTGNEQFF; CDR3 DNA: TGCGCCAGCAGCTCCGGGACCACGGGAAATGAGCAGTTCTTC; clone size: .; D gene: .; J gene: TRBJ2-1; V gene: TRBV5-1
CDR3 protein: CASTSGVFSVLDTQYF; CDR3 DNA: TGTGCCAGCACCTCGGGGGTCTTTTCGGTATTGGATACGCAGTATTTT; clone size: once; D gene: .; J gene: TRBJ2-3; V gene: TRBV11-2